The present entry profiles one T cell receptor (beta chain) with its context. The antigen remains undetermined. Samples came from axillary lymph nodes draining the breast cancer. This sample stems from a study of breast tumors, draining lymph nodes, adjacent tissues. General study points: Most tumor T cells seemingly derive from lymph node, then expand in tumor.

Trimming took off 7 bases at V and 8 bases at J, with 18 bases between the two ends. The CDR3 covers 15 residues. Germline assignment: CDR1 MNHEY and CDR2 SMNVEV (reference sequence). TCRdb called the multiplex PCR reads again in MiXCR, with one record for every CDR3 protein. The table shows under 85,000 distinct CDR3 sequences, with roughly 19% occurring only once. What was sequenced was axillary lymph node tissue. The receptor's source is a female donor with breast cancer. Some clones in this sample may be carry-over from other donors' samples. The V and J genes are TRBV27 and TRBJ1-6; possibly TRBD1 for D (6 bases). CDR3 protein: CASTSFGDTYSPLHF. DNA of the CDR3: TGTGCCAGCACCTCCTTTGGGGACACCTATTCACCCCTCCACTTT.